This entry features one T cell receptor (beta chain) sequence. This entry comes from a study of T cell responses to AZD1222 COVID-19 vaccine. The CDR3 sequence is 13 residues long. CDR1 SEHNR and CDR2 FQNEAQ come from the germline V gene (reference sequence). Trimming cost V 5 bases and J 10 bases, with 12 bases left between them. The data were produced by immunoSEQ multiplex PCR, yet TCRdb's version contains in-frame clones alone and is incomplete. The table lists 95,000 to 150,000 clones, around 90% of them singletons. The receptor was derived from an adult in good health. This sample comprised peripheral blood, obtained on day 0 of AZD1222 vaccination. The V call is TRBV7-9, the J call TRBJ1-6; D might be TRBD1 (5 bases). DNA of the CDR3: TGTGCCAGCAGCGCGACAGTTTCCTCACCCCTCCACTTT. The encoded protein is CASSATVSSPLHF.